The rows below give T cell receptor beta chains drawn from one sample of a study of metastatic and nonmetastatic thyroid tumors. TCRdb re-called the PCR reads with MiXCR. The profile shows 43,000 or so clones, 16% of them singletons. Sequenced sample: blood. The receptor source for this set is a female donor with papillary thyroid cancer or a benign thyroid nodule (not recorded which). Some clones in this sample may be carry-over from other donors' samples. The CDR3 runs from the conserved cysteine through the conserved F or W. The D gene is left open where the match is weak. Clone sizes are given selectively: once, few, many, or a class where the clone is expanded.

j_gene: TRBJ2-7
abundance: once
v_gene: TRBV11-2
d_gene: -
CDR3nt: TGTGCCAGCAGCTTAGTTGGGGCGCATTCCTACGAGCAGTACTTC
CDR3aa: CASSLVGAHSYEQYF

j_gene: TRBJ2-3
abundance: many
v_gene: TRBV7-2
d_gene: -
CDR3nt: TGTGCCAGCAGCTTAGGGGGCACAGATACGCAGTATTTT
CDR3aa: CASSLGGTDTQYF

j_gene: TRBJ2-5
abundance: many
v_gene: TRBV19
d_gene: -
CDR3nt: TGTGCCAGTAGTCCCCCCGGGGATCCAGAGACCCAGTACTTC
CDR3aa: CASSPPGDPETQYF

j_gene: TRBJ2-2
abundance: once
v_gene: TRBV30
d_gene: -
CDR3nt: TGTTCCTGGACCAAATGTGGGGGCGGGGAGCTGTTTTTT
CDR3aa: CSWTKCGGGELFF

j_gene: TRBJ2-1
abundance: many
v_gene: TRBV29-1
d_gene: -
CDR3nt: TGCAGCGTTGAAAATTCGGGGCAGTGGGACCACAATGAGCAGTTCTTC
CDR3aa: CSVENSGQWDHNEQFF

j_gene: TRBJ2-7
abundance: -
v_gene: TRBV6-2/TRBV6-3
d_gene: TRBD1
CDR3nt: TGTGCCAGCAGTGCCGATCCACAGGGGATTAGACACGAGCAGTACTTC
CDR3aa: CASSADPQGIRHEQYF

j_gene: TRBJ2-7
abundance: -
v_gene: TRBV20-1
d_gene: TRBD2
CDR3nt: TGCAGTGTACTAGCGGGGGGAGCCTACGAGCAGTACTTC
CDR3aa: CSVLAGGAYEQYF

j_gene: TRBJ1-4
abundance: many
v_gene: TRBV5-8
d_gene: -
CDR3nt: TGTGCCAGCGCCTCCCACACCCTTAATGAAAAACTGTTTTTT
CDR3aa: CASASHTLNEKLFF

j_gene: TRBJ2-7
abundance: many
v_gene: TRBV4-2
d_gene: TRBD2
CDR3nt: TGTGCCAGCAGCCAAGGAGGGACTAGAGCCTACGAGCAGTACTTC
CDR3aa: CASSQGGTRAYEQYF

j_gene: TRBJ2-2
abundance: -
v_gene: TRBV27
d_gene: -
CDR3nt: TGTGCCAGCAGGGACAGACACACCGGGGAGCTGTTTTTT
CDR3aa: CASRDRHTGELFF

j_gene: TRBJ2-7
abundance: -
v_gene: TRBV5-5
d_gene: TRBD2
CDR3nt: TGTGCCAGCAGCTTGGGGTTAGCGGGACACGGCTACGAGCAGTACTTC
CDR3aa: CASSLGLAGHGYEQYF

j_gene: TRBJ2-1
abundance: many
v_gene: TRBV30
d_gene: -
CDR3nt: TGTGCCTGGTCGATTTCAGGAGTCACCTACAATGAGCAGTTCTTC
CDR3aa: CAWSISGVTYNEQFF

j_gene: TRBJ2-7
abundance: many
v_gene: TRBV7-8
d_gene: TRBD1
CDR3nt: TGTGCCAGCAGCCAGCGGACAGGGTACGAGCAGTACTTC
CDR3aa: CASSQRTGYEQYF

j_gene: TRBJ2-3
abundance: many
v_gene: TRBV5-1
d_gene: TRBD2
CDR3nt: TGCGCCAGCAGCTCGTTCGGGGGGGAAACAGATACGCAGTATTTT
CDR3aa: CASSSFGGETDTQYF

j_gene: TRBJ2-7
abundance: once
v_gene: TRBV5-1
d_gene: TRBD1
CDR3nt: TGCGCCAGCAGCTTGGGGACAGGGGGCAACGAGCAGTACTTC
CDR3aa: CASSLGTGGNEQYF

j_gene: TRBJ1-5
abundance: many
v_gene: TRBV24-1
d_gene: -
CDR3nt: TGTGCCACCAGTGACGGGGGACGGAGCCCCCAGCATTTT
CDR3aa: CATSDGGRSPQHF

j_gene: TRBJ1-3
abundance: -
v_gene: TRBV5-1
d_gene: -
CDR3nt: TGCGCCAGCAGCTTTGGCAGTGATGGAAACACCATATATTTT
CDR3aa: CASSFGSDGNTIYF

j_gene: TRBJ2-1
abundance: many
v_gene: TRBV11-2
d_gene: -
CDR3nt: TGTGCCAGCAGCTTAGATGGCGGACCAAATGTTTTCGAGCAGTTCTTC
CDR3aa: CASSLDGGPNVFEQFF

j_gene: TRBJ2-2
abundance: -
v_gene: TRBV10-1
d_gene: -
CDR3nt: TGCGCCAGCAGGGTTGACTCGAACACCGGGGAGCTGTTTTTT
CDR3aa: CASRVDSNTGELFF

j_gene: TRBJ1-5
abundance: -
v_gene: TRBV2
d_gene: -
CDR3nt: TGTGCCAGCAGTGAAGCAGGGTCGGGAGCAGAGCCCCAGCATTTT
CDR3aa: CASSEAGSGAEPQHF

j_gene: TRBJ2-2
abundance: medium-sized
v_gene: TRBV27
d_gene: -
CDR3nt: TGTGCCAGCAGTTTATACCGGGGTCCGAACACCGGGGAGCTGTTTTTT
CDR3aa: CASSLYRGPNTGELFF

j_gene: TRBJ2-7
abundance: -
v_gene: TRBV11-2
d_gene: TRBD2
CDR3nt: TGTGCCAGCAGCTTAGGTAGCGGGAGGTACGAGCAGTACTTC
CDR3aa: CASSLGSGRYEQYF

j_gene: TRBJ1-2
abundance: -
v_gene: TRBV12-3/TRBV12-4
d_gene: -
CDR3nt: TGTGCCAGCATCAAGACAGGTGGAAATGGCTACACCTTC
CDR3aa: CASIKTGGNGYTF

j_gene: TRBJ1-6
abundance: few
v_gene: TRBV28
d_gene: -
CDR3nt: TGTGCCAGCAGTCCGGGACTCCACCACTCAGATTCACCCCTCCACTTT
CDR3aa: CASSPGLHHSDSPLHF

j_gene: TRBJ2-3
abundance: -
v_gene: TRBV19
d_gene: TRBD2
CDR3nt: TGTGCCAGTAGTAAGTCTAGCGGGGGGGAAGCAACAGATACGCAGTATTTT
CDR3aa: CASSKSSGGEATDTQYF

j_gene: TRBJ1-1
abundance: many
v_gene: TRBV19
d_gene: -
CDR3nt: TGTGCCAGTTCCCGGGGGATGAACACTGAAGCCTTCTTT
CDR3aa: CASSRGMNTEAFF

j_gene: TRBJ1-6
abundance: few
v_gene: TRBV19
d_gene: -
CDR3nt: TGTGCCAGTAGGATCTCCAGGAATTCACCCCTCCACTTT
CDR3aa: CASRISRNSPLHF

j_gene: TRBJ2-3
abundance: many
v_gene: TRBV20-1
d_gene: TRBD1
CDR3nt: TGCAGTGCTAGTGATCAGAACAGGGGCCCGGGGGATACGCAGTATTTT
CDR3aa: CSASDQNRGPGDTQYF

j_gene: TRBJ2-3
abundance: medium-sized
v_gene: TRBV6-2/TRBV6-3
d_gene: TRBD2
CDR3nt: TGTGCCAGCAGTCTAGCGGGAGGGCCGGATACGCAGTATTTT
CDR3aa: CASSLAGGPDTQYF

j_gene: TRBJ2-1
abundance: -
v_gene: TRBV6-1
d_gene: TRBD1
CDR3nt: TGTGCCAGCAGTGGAAGGGACAGGGTCTTAAATGAGCAGTTCTTC
CDR3aa: CASSGRDRVLNEQFF

j_gene: TRBJ2-2
abundance: -
v_gene: TRBV11-3
d_gene: TRBD2
CDR3nt: TGTGCCAGCAGCCCGGCCTGGGGGGGGAACACCGGGGAGCTGTTTTTT
CDR3aa: CASSPAWGGNTGELFF

j_gene: TRBJ2-2
abundance: -
v_gene: TRBV4-3
d_gene: TRBD2
CDR3nt: TGCGCCAGCAGCCAAGTGACGGGAGGTTACACCGGGGAGCTGTTTTTT
CDR3aa: CASSQVTGGYTGELFF

j_gene: TRBJ1-3
abundance: many
v_gene: TRBV20-1
d_gene: -
CDR3nt: TGCAGTGCTAGTGGAGGAAACACCATATATTTT
CDR3aa: CSASGGNTIYF

j_gene: TRBJ2-7
abundance: medium-sized
v_gene: TRBV12-3/TRBV12-4
d_gene: TRBD2
CDR3nt: TGTGCCAGCAGTGCTCCGGGACTAGGCCACGAGCAGTACTTC
CDR3aa: CASSAPGLGHEQYF

j_gene: TRBJ2-5
abundance: -
v_gene: TRBV5-1
d_gene: -
CDR3nt: TGCGCCAGCAGCCCAGTATCGAAGACCCAGTACTTC
CDR3aa: CASSPVSKTQYF

j_gene: TRBJ2-6
abundance: many
v_gene: TRBV28
d_gene: -
CDR3nt: TGTGCCAGCAGTTTACACGCCGGGACATTCTCTGGGGCCAACGTCCTGACTTTC
CDR3aa: CASSLHAGTFSGANVLTF

j_gene: TRBJ2-1
abundance: many
v_gene: TRBV12-5
d_gene: TRBD1
CDR3nt: TGTGCTAGTGGTTTGGAACTGGGACAGGGAAGCAATGAGCAGTTCTTC
CDR3aa: CASGLELGQGSNEQFF

j_gene: TRBJ1-1
abundance: few
v_gene: TRBV25-1
d_gene: -
CDR3nt: TGTGCAAGCAGTGAATACCTGGGGGCGCAACTAGAAGCTTTCTTT
CDR3aa: CASSEYLGAQLEAFF

j_gene: TRBJ1-6
abundance: many
v_gene: TRBV5-1
d_gene: -
CDR3nt: TGCGCCAGCAGCTTGGGGGGTGCTACAGGAGTACAACATTCACCCCTCCACTTT
CDR3aa: CASSLGGATGVQHSPLHF

j_gene: TRBJ1-3
abundance: few
v_gene: TRBV19
d_gene: -
CDR3nt: TGTGCCAGTACCCAAGTCTCTGGAAACACCATATATTTT
CDR3aa: CASTQVSGNTIYF

j_gene: TRBJ1-2
abundance: many
v_gene: TRBV18
d_gene: TRBD1
CDR3nt: TGTGCCAGCTCACCGGATCAACAGGGGGCAGATGGCTACACCTTC
CDR3aa: CASSPDQQGADGYTF

j_gene: TRBJ2-5
abundance: -
v_gene: TRBV7-3
d_gene: -
CDR3nt: TGTGCCAGCAGCTGGGGTGGGGCGGGGCAAGAGACCCAGTACTTC
CDR3aa: CASSWGGAGQETQYF

j_gene: TRBJ2-5
abundance: few
v_gene: TRBV6-2/TRBV6-3
d_gene: -
CDR3nt: TGTGCCAGCAGTTACCCGAAAGAGACCCAGTACTTC
CDR3aa: CASSYPKETQYF

j_gene: TRBJ2-1
abundance: -
v_gene: TRBV6-6
d_gene: TRBD1
CDR3nt: TGTGCCAGCAGATACCCGGACAGGGGGGTCTACAATGAGCAGTTCTTC
CDR3aa: CASRYPDRGVYNEQFF

j_gene: TRBJ2-2
abundance: many
v_gene: TRBV3-1
d_gene: -
CDR3nt: TGTGCCAGCGGCCACCAAACCGGGGAGCTGTTTTTT
CDR3aa: CASGHQTGELFF

j_gene: TRBJ2-1
abundance: once
v_gene: TRBV7-6
d_gene: -
CDR3nt: TGTGCCAGCAGCTTCCTAACAGGAGACTCCTACAATGAGCAGTTCTTC
CDR3aa: CASSFLTGDSYNEQFF

j_gene: TRBJ1-4
abundance: many
v_gene: TRBV20-1
d_gene: -
CDR3nt: TGCAGTGCTAGCCCTGGGGGGGGGGATGAAAAACTGTTTTTT
CDR3aa: CSASPGGGDEKLFF

j_gene: TRBJ1-6
abundance: few
v_gene: TRBV12-3/TRBV12-4
d_gene: -
CDR3nt: TGTGCCAGCATTTATCGTGTAGGGACCTCCTATAATTCACCCCTCCACTTT
CDR3aa: CASIYRVGTSYNSPLHF

j_gene: TRBJ1-4
abundance: many
v_gene: TRBV5-1
d_gene: -
CDR3nt: TGCGCCAGCAGCTTGCTGCAGGGATCGAATGAAAAACTGTTTTTT
CDR3aa: CASSLLQGSNEKLFF

j_gene: TRBJ2-5
abundance: few
v_gene: TRBV11-2
d_gene: -
CDR3nt: TGTGCCAGCAGCTTAGTATTGATAGCCGAGACCCAGTACTTC
CDR3aa: CASSLVLIAETQYF

j_gene: TRBJ2-1
abundance: few
v_gene: TRBV19
d_gene: TRBD1
CDR3nt: TGTGCCAGTACCCCGACAGGGATCCCCTACAATGAGCAGTTCTTC
CDR3aa: CASTPTGIPYNEQFF

j_gene: TRBJ2-2
abundance: few
v_gene: TRBV20-1
d_gene: TRBD1
CDR3nt: TGCAGTGCTAGAGCGACAGGGAGAACCGGGGAGCTGTTTTTT
CDR3aa: CSARATGRTGELFF

j_gene: TRBJ2-5
abundance: many
v_gene: TRBV7-9
d_gene: -
CDR3nt: TGTGCCAGCAGCCCCGAACTAACTACAGGGTTGGAGACCCAGTACTTC
CDR3aa: CASSPELTTGLETQYF

j_gene: TRBJ2-1
abundance: few
v_gene: TRBV6-5
d_gene: TRBD1
CDR3nt: TGTGCTAGCAGTTCCAGGACAGGGGGCCGTTATGAGCAGTTCTTC
CDR3aa: CASSSRTGGRYEQFF